This T cell receptor (beta chain) appears in the sequencing data of a study of response to subunit inactivated influenza vaccine. TCRdb ran MiXCR on the RT-PCR reads and lists one entry per CDR3 protein. The sample carries under 750,000 distinct CDR3 sequences, about an eighth recorded once. Study-wide findings and caveats: Authors suggested seasonal influenza vaccinations each recruit few new T cells.

CDR1 SGHRS and CDR2 YFSETQ come from the germline V gene. V was clipped by 4 bases and J by 4 bases, with 11 bases between them. The CDR3 sequence is 14 residues long. This clonotype was picked up many times. Antigen: not known. The clonotype originates from a man aged 50 to 59 who received an inactivated influenza vaccine. The specimen comprised PBMCs from blood, sampled on the day of vaccination. V gene TRBV5-1 combines with J gene TRBJ1-4, with a possible D match to TRBD1 (5 bases). In DNA, the CDR3 is TGCGCCAGCAGCCAGGGACGGATTAATGAAAAACTGTTTTTT. Protein product: CASSQGRINEKLFF.